One sample yielded the 27 T cell receptor beta chains listed below, sequenced in a study of blood T cell repertoires in COVID-19. Assay: immunoSEQ multiplex PCR; the TCRdb copy retains only in-frame clones and omits some. The repertoire consists of some 130,000 clones, with 78% occurring once and the leading ten covering over 9.5%. Sequencing input: peripheral blood. These receptors were taken from a man in his sixties who had recovered from COVID-19.

V usage is TRBV3-1 (or the pseudogene TRBV3-2) and J usage is TRBJ2-1; 10 bases line up with TRBD2. CDR1 and CDR2 (germline): LGHDT, YNNKEL (reference sequence). This CDR3 comprises 15 residues. J was trimmed by 9 bases and V by 4 bases; bases with no gene match: 9. The CDR3 sequence is CASSPPGTSEGEQFF. CDR3 DNA sequence: TGTGCCAGCAGCCCTCCCGGGACTAGCGAGGGTGAGCAGTTCTTC.

The chain uses TRBV4-3 and TRBJ2-1; 10 nucleotides agree with TRBD2. In germline, CDR1 is LGHNA, CDR2 YSLEER. V dropped 1 base and J dropped 3; count of bases not matched to a gene: 0. The CDR3 length is 15 residues. DNA of the CDR3: TGCGCCAGCAGCCAAGGGACTAGCGGCTACAATGAGCAGTTCTTC. Translating it yields CASSQGTSGYNEQFF.

The chain couples TRBV14 to TRBJ1-6; 7 bases map to TRBD1. CDR1 and CDR2 from the germline V gene are SGHDN and FVKESK. CDR3 length: 14 amino acids. The V segment lost 3 bases and the J segment 7 bases; nucleotides outside the gene matches: 3. CDR3 residues: CASSQRDSNSPLHF. The CDR3 nucleotides are TGTGCCAGCAGCCAGCGGGACAGCAATTCACCCCTCCACTTT. Full variable domain (rest looked up from reference TRBV14 and TRBJ1-6): EAGVTQFPSHSVIEKGQTVTLRCDPISGHDNLYWYRRVMGKEIKFLLHFVKESKQDESGMPNNRFLAERTGGTYSTLKVQPAELEDSGVYFCASSQRDSNSPLHFGNGTRLTVT.

The rearrangement links TRBV5-1 to TRBJ1-1; 8 nucleotides line up with TRBD1. The J segment lost 0 bases and the V segment lost 7 bases, leaving 5 bases of the junction unmatched. The CDR3 spans 14 residues. Germline loops: CDR1 SGHRS, CDR2 YFSETQ. Here the CDR3 DNA reads TGCGCCAGCGCCTGGACAGGGATGAACACTGAAGCTTTCTTT. It translates to CASAWTGMNTEAFF. Complete variable domain (other parts from reference TRBV5-1 and TRBJ1-1): KAGVTQTPRYLIKTRGQQVTLSCSPISGHRSVSWYQQTPGQGLQFLFEYFSETQRNKGNFPGRFSGRQFSNSRSEMNVSTLELGDSALYLCASAWTGMNTEAFFGQGTRLTVV.

The chain uses TRBV28 and TRBJ1-2; a weak D match, TRBD1 (6 bases). V lost 0 bases, J lost 4 bases, and 15 bases lay in between. Germline CDR1 reads MDHEN; CDR2 reads SYDVKM. The CDR3 loop spans 16 amino acids. In DNA, the CDR3 is TGTGCCAGCAGTTTATGGGGGTCCCGGGACATCTATGGCTACACCTTC. Translating it yields CASSLWGSRDIYGYTF.

As regards this clone: An end of the junction differs from the germline gene, which may be a read error. The chain combines TRBV7-8 with TRBJ2-7; tentative D call: TRBD2 (5 bases). The germline V gene has CDR1 SGHVS and CDR2 FQNEAQ. The CDR3 extends over 18 amino acids. The CDR3 region is CASSLPRAPTTSSYEQYF. The CDR3 DNA is TGTGCCAGCAGCTTACCCCGTGCCCCGACTACGAGCTCCTACGAGCAGTATTTC.

The chain is built from TRBV6-5 and TRBJ1-5, with D possibly TRBD1 on 6 matching bases. Germline values: CDR1 MNHEY, CDR2 SVGAGI. Between the trimmed V and J ends, which lost 6 bases and 13 bases, there was a span of 16 bases. This CDR3 contains 12 residues. As DNA, the CDR3 is TGTGCCAGCAGCCCCGATGGGGGCAGTCAGCATTTT. This codes for CASSPDGGSQHF.

The rearrangement links TRBV10-2 to TRBJ2-7; D possibly corresponds to TRBD1 (5 bases). Trimming shortened V by 6 bases and J by 0 bases, and 6 bases separated the two germline ends. Looked up from germline, CDR1 is WSHSY and CDR2 is SAAADI. The length of the CDR3 is 12 residues. CDR3 protein: CASRDTSYEQYF. The CDR3 nucleotides are TGCGCCAGCAGGGACACCTCCTACGAGCAGTACTTC.

J is TRBJ2-3 and V is TRBV27, with 8 bases that match TRBD2. This CDR3 has 15 residues. V lost 5 bases to trimming and J lost 4 bases; unmatched junction nucleotides: 8. The germline gives CDR1 MNHEY, CDR2 SMNVEV (reference sequence). The CDR3 nucleotides read TGTGCCAGCAGTCCCGCGGGGGGAAAGTCAGATACGCAGTATTTT. It yields the protein CASSPAGGKSDTQYF.

The gene calls are TRBV29-1 and TRBJ1-1, with no clear D. Germline assignment: CDR1 SQVTM and CDR2 ANQGSEA. There are 13 residues in the CDR3. The V end lost 4 bases, the J end lost 1 base, and 10 bases lay between the germline ends. CDR3 sequence: CSVGLSGNTEAFF. For the CDR3, the DNA is TGCAGCGTTGGTTTGTCCGGGAACACTGAAGCTTTCTTT.

The chain links TRBV4-2 to TRBJ1-6; D may be TRBD1 (5 bases). The ends were cut back, 1 base at V and 8 bases at J, with 15 bases in the middle. Germline assignment: CDR1 LGHNA and CDR2 YNFKEQ. This CDR3 is built from 16 residues. For the CDR3, the DNA is TGTGCCAGCAGCCAAGCGGTGGGGGGTACCGATTCACCCCTCCACTTT. Translation gives CASSQAVGGTDSPLHF.

This rearrangement joins TRBV7-8 to TRBJ1-1, with 7 bases lining up with TRBD1. CDR3 length: 15 amino acids. The V segment lost 1 base and the J segment 5 bases; nucleotides outside the gene matches: 7. CDR1 and CDR2 from the germline V gene are SGHVS and FQNEAQ. The CDR3: CASSLEGAGWTEAFF. The CDR3 bases are TGTGCCAGCAGCTTAGAGGGGGCAGGGTGGACTGAAGCTTTCTTT.

The CDR3 sequence: CASSVTGTSTDTQYF. For the CDR3, the DNA is TGCGCCAGCAGCGTGACCGGGACTAGCACAGATACGCAGTATTTT. This chain connects TRBV5-1 to TRBJ2-3; D perhaps matches TRBD2 (6 bases). In germline, CDR1 is SGHRS, CDR2 YFSETQ. Trimming cost V 4 bases and J 0 bases, with 12 bases left between them. The CDR3 has 15 residues.

The sample holds many counts of this clone. The chain combines TRBV27 with TRBJ2-3, with 13 bases that match TRBD2. The V gene end was trimmed by 6 bases and the J gene end by 4 bases; junction bases not matched to a gene: 7. The CDR3 runs 16 residues. Germline V gene lookup returns CDR1 MNHEY and CDR2 SMNVEV (reference sequence). This chain's CDR3 is CASSQGLAGAPDTQYF. The CDR3 bases are TGTGCCAGCAGCCAAGGACTAGCGGGGGCCCCAGATACGCAGTATTTT.

The chain has TRBV18 and TRBJ2-2, with 12 positions matching TRBD1. V gave up 6 bases and J gave up 4 bases; unmatched junction bases: 6. The germline gives CDR1 KGHSH, CDR2 LQKENI. The CDR3 totals 16 residues. CDR3 in amino acids: CASSPPGQGATGELFF. CDR3 nucleotide sequence: TGTGCCAGCTCGCCTCCGGGACAGGGGGCCACCGGGGAGCTGTTTTTT. Combining the CDR3 with reference TRBV18 and TRBJ2-2 gives the whole variable domain NAGVMQNPRHLVRRRGQEARLRCSPMKGHSHVYWYRQLPEEGLKFMVYLQKENIIDESGMPKERFSAEFPKEGPSILRIQQVVRGDSAAYFCASSPPGQGATGELFFGEGSRLTVL.

This rearrangement joins TRBV20-1 to TRBJ2-1; TRBD2 agrees at 11 bases. V shed 3 bases, J shed 9 bases, and the junction held 7 bases outside the gene matches. CDR3 length: 14 residues. Germline V gives CDR1 DFQATT, CDR2 SNEGSKA (reference sequence). Written as DNA, the CDR3 is TGCAGTGCTAGTTTGACTAGCGGGATAGGTGAGCAGTTCTTC. This gives the protein CSASLTSGIGEQFF.

This clone was observed a handful of times. This chain links TRBV3-1 (or the pseudogene TRBV3-2) with TRBJ2-2; D is unclear. This CDR3 is 12 amino acids long. Trimming took off 5 bases at V and 5 bases at J, with 6 bases between the two ends. In germline, CDR1 is LGHDT, CDR2 YNNKEL (reference sequence). The CDR3 DNA reads TGTGCCAGCAGCATGGCTACCGGGGAGCTGTTTTTT. Residues: CASSMATGELFF.

The V call is TRBV4-3, the J call TRBJ2-2, with TRBD1 matching 7 bases. This CDR3 region has 14 residues. The J segment lost 7 bases and the V segment lost 2 bases, leaving 4 bases of the junction unmatched. Germline V lookup: CDR1 LGHNA, CDR2 YSLEER. CDR3 sequence (DNA): TGCGCCAGCAGCCAACAGACAGGGAGCGGGGAGCTGTTTTTT. Translated, it gives CASSQQTGSGELFF.

This clone came up once. The rearrangement links TRBV6-5 to TRBJ2-7, with D possibly being TRBD1 (6 bases). The CDR3 sequence is 15 residues long. V gave up 5 bases and J gave up 4 bases, with 18 bases separating them. Germline V gene lookup returns CDR1 MNHEY and CDR2 SVGAGI. The CDR3 sequence: CASSPPTGSGYEQYF. The DNA for the CDR3 is TGTGCCAGCAGTCCCCCAACAGGGTCCGGTTACGAGCAGTACTTC.

The chain links TRBV6-1 to TRBJ2-2; 10 bases are shared with TRBD2. The CDR3 is made up of 16 amino acids. Germline CDR1 is MNHNS and CDR2 is SASEGT. Germline trimming cut 6 bases from V and 1 base from J; bases unmatched to any gene: 5. The CDR3 DNA reads as TGTGCCAGCAGCGAACGACTAGCGGGGAACACCGGGGAGCTGTTTTTT. This codes for CASSERLAGNTGELFF.

The count of this clone is one. The chain carries TRBV30 and TRBJ2-1; D unclear. This CDR3 region has 10 residues. Germline CDR1 GTSNPN, CDR2 SVGIG (reference sequence). Trimming cost V 0 bases and J 14 bases, with 8 bases left between them. This chain's CDR3 is CAWSVSAKFF. As DNA, the CDR3 is TGTGCCTGGAGTGTATCTGCGAAGTTCTTC. Filled out from reference TRBV30 and TRBJ2-1, the complete variable domain reads SQTIHQWPATLVQPVGSPLSLECTVEGTSNPNLYWYRQAAGRGLQLLFYSVGIGQISSEVPQNLSASRPQDRQFILSSKKLLLSDSGFYLCAWSVSAKFFGPGTRLTVL.

The genes are TRBV10-2 and TRBJ2-7; D not resolved. Germline assignment: CDR1 WSHSY and CDR2 SAAADI. The CDR3 is made up of 11 amino acids. The V gene lost 3 bases and the J gene lost 6 bases, with 6 bases spanning the gap. The CDR3: CASSDISEQYF. For the CDR3, the DNA is TGCGCCAGCAGTGATATTTCCGAGCAGTACTTC.

The chain combines TRBV19 with TRBJ1-2; D uncertain. Germline lookup yields CDR1 LNHDA and CDR2 SQIVND (reference sequence). This CDR3 has 12 amino acids. V was cut by 6 bases and J by 4 bases, with 9 bases left in between. This CDR3 is CASSGRSYGYTF. The CDR3 coding sequence is TGTGCCAGTAGCGGGAGGTCCTATGGCTACACCTTC.

This clone appeared once. J is TRBJ1-5 and V is TRBV28, with D possibly matching TRBD1 (6 bases). This CDR3 contains 13 residues. Deletions cut 4 bases from V and 4 bases from J, with 8 bases between. The germline V gene has CDR1 MDHEN and CDR2 SYDVKM. The chain's CDR3 is CASSSQGNQPQHF. DNA for the CDR3: TGTGCCAGCAGTTCACAGGGAAATCAGCCCCAGCATTTT. Using reference TRBV28 and TRBJ1-5 for the parts outside the CDR3, the full variable domain is DVKVTQSSRYLVKRTGEKVFLECVQDMDHENMFWYRQDPGLGLRLIYFSYDVKMKEKGDIPEGYSVSREKKERFSLILESASTNQTSMYLCASSSQGNQPQHFGDGTRLSIL.

The chain joins TRBV11-2 to TRBJ2-3, with TRBD1 as a possible D gene (6 bases). The germline V and J ends were trimmed by 5 bases and 0 bases, with 15 bases remaining between them. Germline V gene lookup returns CDR1 SGHAT and CDR2 FQNNGV. CDR3 size: 16 residues. In DNA form, the CDR3 reads TGTGCCAGCAGCACACAGGGTGATACTAGCACAGATACGCAGTATTTT. Protein product: CASSTQGDTSTDTQYF.

V gene TRBV2 combines with J gene TRBJ1-4, with 10 positions matching TRBD1. CDR1 SNHLY and CDR2 FYNNEI come from the germline V gene. The CDR3 is made up of 15 amino acids. J was trimmed by 8 bases and V by 6 bases; bases with no gene match: 9. The CDR3, as DNA: TGTGCCAGCAGCAATTCGGGACAGGGGCGGGAAAAACTGTTTTTT. The encoded protein is CASSNSGQGREKLFF.

This rearrangement joins TRBV9 to TRBJ2-5; D is perhaps TRBD2 (5 bases). The germline V and J ends were trimmed by 4 bases and 5 bases, with 18 bases remaining between them. The CDR3 totals 15 residues. Germline V gene data show CDR1 as SGDLS and CDR2 as YYNGEE. The CDR3 nucleotides read TGTGCCAGCAGCTCCTCCCCGGGGTTTTTGGAGACCCAGTACTTC. Its protein product is CASSSSPGFLETQYF.